One and the same sample provided the 27 T cell receptor beta chains below, sequenced in a study of CD8+ T cells in alopecia areata. cDNA serving as the sequencing template came from extracted, reverse transcribed RNA. Generated by immunoSEQ multiplex PCR, the TCRdb table keeps only in-frame clones and is missing some. The sample has more than 200,000 clones; approximately 47% are singletons. Treatment given: oral pan-JAK inhibitor, 5-10 mg twice daily. This specimen was CD4+ T cells sorted from blood, taken between weeks 36 and 40, from a patient treated with tofacitinib. All receptors derive from a human donor with alopecia areata.

This clone has more than one count but fewer than ten. The rearrangement joins TRBV28 to TRBJ2-2; no firm D call. The CDR3 covers 12 residues. CDR1 is MDHEN and CDR2 is SYDVKM in the germline V gene. Trimming took 7 bases from V and 8 from J, leaving 11 bases between them. The CDR3 here is CASTPQRGELFF. DNA of the CDR3: TGTGCCAGCACCCCGCAAAGGGGGGAGCTGTTTTTT.

This clone has a handful of counts. This chain links TRBV4-2 with TRBJ2-5; D is possibly TRBD1 (6 bases). Trimming shortened V by 5 bases and J by 2 bases, and 12 bases separated the two germline ends. CDR3 length: 14 residues. Germline CDR1 reads LGHNA; CDR2 reads YNFKEQ. This CDR3 reads CASSFPDRQETQYF. The CDR3 nucleotides read TGTGCCAGCAGCTTCCCTGACAGGCAAGAGACCCAGTACTTC.

J is TRBJ2-5 and V is TRBV15; 10 positions match TRBD2. With 1 base clipped from V and 4 bases from J, the junction kept 12 bases outside the gene matches. Germline V gene data show CDR1 as LNHNV and CDR2 as YYDKDF (reference sequence). The CDR3 sequence is 18 residues long. The DNA of the CDR3 is TGTGCCACCAGCAGAGTGCCTAGCGGGAGTGGTTTGGGAGAGACCCAGTACTTC. It codes for CATSRVPSGSGLGETQYF.

The table lists this clone with a few counts. The chain couples TRBV6-5 to TRBJ2-4; 7 positions match TRBD1. Losses at the gene ends were 8 bases for V and 9 bases for J; bases not matched to a gene: 4. CDR1 and CDR2 (germline): MNHEY, SVGAGI. The CDR3 is made up of 11 amino acids. Here the CDR3 reads CASHRGGIQYF. CDR3 sequence (DNA): TGTGCCAGCCACAGGGGCGGCATTCAGTACTTC.

Worth noting for this clone: Other nucleotide sequences from this sample produce the same CDR3. The rearrangement uses TRBV2 and TRBJ2-6; D not resolved. CDR1 is SNHLY and CDR2 is FYNNEI in the germline V gene. Trimming cost V 1 base and J 5 bases, with 0 bases left between them. The CDR3 sequence is 12 residues long. The CDR3, as DNA: TGTGCCAGCAGTGAAGGGGCCAACGTCCTGACTTTC. Translating gives CASSEGANVLTF.

This clone was found many times. This rearrangement joins TRBV13 to TRBJ2-1, with 8 bases aligning to TRBD1. CDR1 is PRHDT and CDR2 is FYEKMQ in the germline V gene (reference sequence). J lost 2 bases, V lost 5 bases, and 5 bases had no gene match. The CDR3 sequence is 15 residues long. In DNA, the CDR3 is TGTGCCAGCAGCCCAGACAGGGGACCCTACAATGAGCAGTTCTTC. This translates into CASSPDRGPYNEQFF.

This chain uses TRBV15 with TRBJ2-3; D is uncertain. Deletions cut 0 bases from V and 2 bases from J, with 6 bases between. The CDR3 has 14 residues. CDR1 LNHNV and CDR2 YYDKDF come from the germline V gene (reference sequence). CDR3 residues: CATSRDAHTDTQYF. DNA for the CDR3: TGTGCCACCAGCAGAGATGCCCACACAGATACGCAGTATTTT. The full variable domain, completed using reference TRBV15 and TRBJ2-3, is DAMVIQNPRYQVTQFGKPVTLSCSQTLNHNVMYWYQQKSSQAPKLLFHYYDKDFNNEADTPDNFQSRRPNTSFCFLDIRSPGLGDTAMYLCATSRDAHTDTQYFGPGTRLTVL.

DNA for the CDR3: TGCGCCAGCAGCCTAGATAGCGGGAGGAACACCGGGGAGCTGTTTTTT. It specifies CASSLDSGRNTGELFF. The chain links TRBV5-1 to TRBJ2-2, with 9 bases that match TRBD2. This CDR3 has 16 amino acids. V lost 4 bases, J lost 1 base, and 5 bases stayed unmatched. Germline loops: CDR1 SGHRS, CDR2 YFSETQ.

In DNA, the CDR3 is TGCAGCGTTGGTGAGGGTTCCTCCTACAATGAGCAGTTCTTC. This sequence encodes CSVGEGSSYNEQFF. The gene calls are TRBV29-1 and TRBJ2-1; a weak D match, TRBD2 (5 bases). Looked up from germline, CDR1 is SQVTM and CDR2 is ANQGSEA. CDR3 size: 14 residues. V gave up 4 bases and J gave up 0 bases, with 10 bases separating them.

The rearrangement joins TRBV25-1 to TRBJ2-3; no firm D call. Germline CDR1 reads MGHDK; CDR2 reads SYGVNS. V lost 5 bases and J lost 2, with 2 bases in between. This CDR3 is 11 amino acids long. In nucleotides, the CDR3 is TGTGCCAGCAGTAACACAGATACGCAGTATTTT. Translation gives CASSNTDTQYF. Looking up the rest from reference TRBV25-1 and TRBJ2-3 gives the full variable domain: EADIYQTPRYLVIGTGKKITLECSQTMGHDKMYWYQQDPGMELHLIHYSYGVNSTEKGDLSSESTVSRIRTEHFPLTLESARPSHTSQYLCASSNTDTQYFGPGTRLTVL.

The rearrangement uses TRBV4-3 and TRBJ2-7, with 7 bases that match TRBD1. The germline V gene has CDR1 LGHNA and CDR2 YSLEER. CDR3 length equals 15 residues. V shed 0 bases, J shed 2 bases, and the junction held 4 bases outside the gene matches. The CDR3 DNA is TGCGCCAGCAGCCAAGAGACAGGGTCAACCTACGAGCAGTACTTC. Encoded protein: CASSQETGSTYEQYF.

The V call is TRBV5-4, the J call TRBJ2-5; D could derive from TRBD1 or TRBD2 (5 bases each). The V and J ends lost 3 bases and 5 bases respectively, with 14 bases between them. The CDR3 has 14 residues. Germline CDR1 and CDR2: SGHNT and YYREEE (reference sequence). The CDR3 DNA reads TGTGCCAGCAGCTCGGAGCGAGGGGCGGAGACCCAGTACTTC. Its translation is CASSSERGAETQYF.

The chain recombines TRBV27 with TRBJ2-7; D is unresolved. This CDR3 spans 15 amino acids. V lost 5 bases, J lost 2 bases, and 16 bases lay in between. Per germline, CDR1 MNHEY and CDR2 SMNVEV (reference sequence). CDR3 bases: TGTGCCAGCAGTCCCGCCCGCGGCCTTGCCTACGAGCAGTACTTC. Translation gives CASSPARGLAYEQYF.

CDR3: CAWSLHTGSTGELFF. The CDR3 bases are TGTGCCTGGAGTCTTCACACGGGTTCGACCGGGGAGCTGTTTTTT. The chain has TRBV30 and TRBJ2-2; D gene ambiguous. In germline, CDR1 is GTSNPN, CDR2 SVGIG (reference sequence). The CDR3 sequence is 15 residues long. Trimming stripped 2 bases from V and 5 bases from J, with 15 bases between.

The V gene is TRBV30, the J gene TRBJ1-2, with D unresolved. V lost 5 bases to trimming and J lost 2 bases, with 9 bases between them. The germline CDR1 and CDR2 sequences are GTSNPN and SVGIG (reference sequence). There are 12 residues in the CDR3. The CDR3, as DNA: TGTGCCTGGGCCTCGGGAAACTATGGCTACACCTTC. It is translated as CAWASGNYGYTF.

This clone was detected only a few times. This chain uses TRBV29-1 with TRBJ2-5; 15 nucleotides match TRBD2. The CDR3 totals 15 residues. V lost 7 bases, J lost 4 bases, and 7 bases stayed unmatched. Germline assignment: CDR1 SQVTM and CDR2 ANQGSEA. The CDR3, as DNA: TGCAGCGCGGGACTAGCGGGAGGTGGTCGAGAGACCCAGTACTTC. Translating gives CSAGLAGGGRETQYF.

The CDR3 loop reads CAWSTRLAGVEQYF. The CDR3 bases are TGTGCCTGGAGTACACGACTAGCGGGAGTAGAGCAGTACTTC. J is TRBJ2-7 and V is TRBV30; 12 bases line up with TRBD2. The germline gives CDR1 GTSNPN, CDR2 SVGIG (reference sequence). The CDR3 runs to 14 residues. Trimming at V came to 2 bases and at J to 7 bases, leaving 6 bases not matched to a gene.

DNA for the CDR3: TGTGCCAGCAGTGATTTAAGGGATCAGCCCCAGCATTTT. Translated: CASSDLRDQPQHF. The chain combines TRBV2 with TRBJ1-5; D unclear. Trimming removed 3 bases at V and 5 bases at J, with 8 bases between. Germline V gene sequence: CDR1 SNHLY, CDR2 FYNNEI. This CDR3 spans 13 amino acids.

The gene calls are TRBV7-2 and TRBJ2-3, with 8 bases that match TRBD1. V lost 5 bases and J lost 14; bases outside the gene matches: 12. The CDR3 is 13 residues long. Per germline, CDR1 SGHTA and CDR2 FQGNSA. The DNA for the CDR3 is TGTGCCAGCAGCCCGAAAGCAGGGGGCGCGGGGTATTTT. Encoded protein: CASSPKAGGAGYF.

The CDR3 DNA reads as TGTGCCTGGAGTGAGGGGCCCCCCCCCTACGAGCAGTACTTC. It is translated as CAWSEGPPPYEQYF. V usage is TRBV30 and J usage is TRBJ2-7, with a weak D call TRBD1 (5 bases). The germline V and J ends were trimmed by 1 base and 2 bases, with 12 bases remaining between them. CDR1 and CDR2 (germline): GTSNPN, SVGIG (reference sequence). There are 14 residues in the CDR3.

This clone was detected only a few times. As DNA, the CDR3 is TGTGCCAGCGGAGACGATGAGCAGTTCTTC. Amino acid sequence: CASGDDEQFF. The chain couples TRBV5-6 to TRBJ2-1; the D is unclear. The V and J ends lost 7 bases and 8 bases respectively, with 7 bases between them. CDR3 length equals 10 residues. Per the germline V gene, CDR1 is SGHDT and CDR2 is YYEEEE.

The V call is TRBV2, the J call TRBJ2-3, with unresolved D. There are 17 residues in the CDR3. Germline-derived CDR1 and CDR2 are SNHLY and FYNNEI. V lost 1 base, J lost 2 bases, and 16 bases lay in between. This CDR3 reads CASSEVSAQFITDTQYF. The CDR3 coding sequence is TGTGCCAGCAGTGAAGTGAGCGCCCAATTCATCACAGATACGCAGTATTTT.

The V gene is TRBV7-8, the J gene TRBJ2-7, with 10 positions matching TRBD1. After removal of 5 bases from V and 5 bases from J, the junction contained 6 bases not matched to a gene. CDR1 is SGHVS and CDR2 is FQNEAQ in the germline V gene. The CDR3 contains 14 residues. The CDR3 DNA follows: TGTGCCAGCAGCGGAATGACAGGGGGCGACGAGCAGTACTTC. As protein: CASSGMTGGDEQYF.

This sequence joins TRBV2 and TRBJ2-2; TRBD2 is a possible D gene (6 bases). V lost 6 bases, J lost 1 base, and 9 bases lay in between. Germline V lookup: CDR1 SNHLY, CDR2 FYNNEI. The CDR3 loop spans 14 amino acids. CDR3 residues: CASRGSGNTGELFF. CDR3 in DNA: TGTGCCAGCAGGGGTAGCGGGAACACCGGGGAGCTGTTTTTT. Filled out from reference TRBV2 and TRBJ2-2, the complete variable domain reads EPEVTQTPSHQVTQMGQEVILRCVPISNHLYFYWYRQILGQKVEFLVSFYNNEISEKSEIFDDQFSVERPDGSNFTLKIRSTKLEDSAMYFCASRGSGNTGELFFGEGSRLTVL.

This clone was observed a few times. V and J are TRBV7-2 and TRBJ2-7, with D unclear. The germline CDR1 and CDR2 sequences are SGHTA and FQGNSA. Trimming took 5 bases from V and 2 from J, leaving 10 bases between them. The CDR3 extends over 13 amino acids. The CDR3 DNA follows: TGTGCCAGCAGCCCCCGTGGGCCCTACGAGCAGTACTTC. Translating gives CASSPRGPYEQYF.

This clone was detected a few times. This chain links TRBV19 with TRBJ2-5; possible D gene TRBD2, 5 bases. CDR1 and CDR2 from the germline V gene are LNHDA and SQIVND (reference sequence). The V end was cut by 1 base, the J end by 5 bases, with 11 bases between. This CDR3 has 14 amino acids. This CDR3 is CASSIGYGGETQYF. The CDR3 DNA reads as TGTGCCAGTAGTATAGGTTACGGCGGGGAGACCCAGTACTTC.

This clone came up a few times. This CDR3 fails to terminate in the conserved phenylalanine or tryptophan, so it likely reflects a read error. Because the CDR3's place on the DNA is in doubt, the DNA is left out and the CDR3 is given as listed by TCRdb. V and J are TRBV29-1 and TRBJ1-2. The CDR3 is 9 amino acids long, termini counted. CDR1 SQVTM and CDR2 ANQGSEA come from the germline V gene. This CDR3 is CSAGDPVSV.